This T cell receptor beta chain was captured in a study of spatial heterogeneity in lung cancer. Study information: Taken at a median of roughly two years after resection, follow-up PBMC samples underwent sequencing when available.

Individually, TCR cDNA molecules were each labelled with a unique molecular identifier. TCRdb ran MiXCR on the 5' RACE reads and lists one entry per CDR3 protein. The sample consists of some 120,000 distinct CDR3 sequences, over 9% of them appearing once. Time point in this sample: blood at routine non-recurrence follow-up after resection. TCRs were sequenced from unsorted whole RNA of tumor, nontumor lung or PBMC. In its sample, this clonotype was seen many times. Antigen specificity is unknown. Study-wide points: Relative to follow-up, resection was when ubiquitous expanded tumor TCRs appeared more in blood.

CDR1 is SGHRS, CDR2 YFSETQ, per germline. The CDR3 covers 15 residues. Trimming shortened V by 1 base and J by 8 bases, and 16 bases separated the two germline ends. The V gene is TRBV5-1, the J gene TRBJ2-1; perhaps TRBD1 as D (5 bases). The origin of this receptor is a male donor with early-stage non-small cell lung cancer. The material sequenced was PBMCs, taken at follow-up. The CDR3 DNA follows: TGCGCCAGCAGCTTGCGGCAGGGTAAGAGACATGAGCAGTTCTTC. Protein product: CASSLRQGKRHEQFF.